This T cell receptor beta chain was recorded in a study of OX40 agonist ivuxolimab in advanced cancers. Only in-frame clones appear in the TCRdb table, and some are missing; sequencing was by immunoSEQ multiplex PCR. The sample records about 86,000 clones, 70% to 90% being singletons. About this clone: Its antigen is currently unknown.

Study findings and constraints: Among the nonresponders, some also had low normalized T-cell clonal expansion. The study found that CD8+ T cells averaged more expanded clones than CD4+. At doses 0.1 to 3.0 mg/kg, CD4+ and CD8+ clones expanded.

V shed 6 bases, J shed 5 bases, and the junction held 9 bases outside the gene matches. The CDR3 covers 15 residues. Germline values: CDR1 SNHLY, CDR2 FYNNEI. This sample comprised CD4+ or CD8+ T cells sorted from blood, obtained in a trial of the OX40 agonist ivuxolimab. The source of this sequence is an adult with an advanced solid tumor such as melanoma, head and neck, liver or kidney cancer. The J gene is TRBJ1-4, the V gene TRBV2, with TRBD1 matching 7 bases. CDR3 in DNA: TGTGCCAGCAGGCTCCTCGGGACAGCAAATGAAAAACTGTTTTTT. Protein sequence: CASRLLGTANEKLFF.